The T cell receptor (beta chain) described here comes from a study of OX40 agonist ivuxolimab in advanced cancers. Profiled with immunoSEQ multiplex PCR; TCRdb holds only in-frame clones, not every one. The sample has approximately 23,000 clones; 75% to 90% are singletons. The CDR3 sequence is 14 residues long. CDR1 is MNHEY and CDR2 is SMNVEV in the germline V gene (reference sequence). Trimming took 6 bases from V and 5 from J; bases not matched to a gene: 2. The TCR originated in an adult with an advanced solid tumor such as melanoma, head and neck, liver or kidney cancer. This chain connects TRBV27 to TRBJ2-7, with TRBD2 identical over 15 bases. Sequencing used CD4+ or CD8+ T cells sorted from blood, obtained in a trial of the OX40 agonist ivuxolimab. The CDR3 loop reads CASRGLAGGDEQYF. In nucleotides, the CDR3 is TGTGCCAGCAGGGGACTAGCGGGGGGAGACGAGCAGTACTTC.